This T cell receptor beta chain was captured in a study of control samples from healthy donors and cancer patients. Profiling relied on immunoSEQ multiplex PCR, and the TCRdb table lists in-frame clones only, not all of them. The top ten hold around 0.6% of the sample, which has some 120,000 clones, 92% seen once. The V end lost 6 bases, the J end lost 0 bases, and 15 bases lay between the germline ends. CDR1 GTSNPN and CDR2 SVGIG come from the germline V gene (reference sequence). The CDR3 loop spans 15 amino acids. This clone was picked up one time. The chain carries TRBV30 and TRBJ1-5; TRBD1 might be the D (6 bases). Sequences were obtained from PBMCs. The source of this sequence is a man older than 75 with head and neck cancer. Written as DNA, the CDR3 is TGTGCCTGCTCACAGGGACCTCATAGCAATCAGCCCCAGCATTTT. This gives the protein CACSQGPHSNQPQHF. Using reference TRBV30 and TRBJ1-5 for the parts outside the CDR3, the full variable domain is SQTIHQWPATLVQPVGSPLSLECTVEGTSNPNLYWYRQAAGRGLQLLFYSVGIGQISSEVPQNLSASRPQDRQFILSSKKLLLSDSGFYLCACSQGPHSNQPQHFGDGTRLSIL.